What follows is one T cell receptor (beta chain) and its context. Its antigen is not identified. The regulatory T cell sort gate was CD4+CD25hiCD127low/negative. The data were obtained in a study of B cell selection in AIRE deficiency. Broader study findings: Of around 3,700 shared Treg TCRbeta sequences, 30% to 40% were healthy-donor-only and over 9% patient-only. About a third of healthy-donor shared Treg TCRbeta sequences appeared in patient Tconv cells.

Measured with immunoSEQ multiplex PCR; TCRdb has only the in-frame clones, and not every one. The sample has around 26,000 clones, approximately 92% seen once. Per the germline V gene, CDR1 is SGDLS and CDR2 is YYNGEE. Trimming shortened V by 3 bases and J by 1 base, and 10 bases separated the two germline ends. The length of the CDR3 is 14 residues. The clonotype comes from a human donor in good health. The sample comprised CD4+CD25+ Tregs sorted from PBMCs. The chain couples TRBV9 to TRBJ1-1; D perhaps matches TRBD1 (5 bases). The DNA of the CDR3 is TGTGCCAGCAGCGCCCTTGGGGGGAACACTGAAGCTTTCTTT. The encoded protein is CASSALGGNTEAFF.